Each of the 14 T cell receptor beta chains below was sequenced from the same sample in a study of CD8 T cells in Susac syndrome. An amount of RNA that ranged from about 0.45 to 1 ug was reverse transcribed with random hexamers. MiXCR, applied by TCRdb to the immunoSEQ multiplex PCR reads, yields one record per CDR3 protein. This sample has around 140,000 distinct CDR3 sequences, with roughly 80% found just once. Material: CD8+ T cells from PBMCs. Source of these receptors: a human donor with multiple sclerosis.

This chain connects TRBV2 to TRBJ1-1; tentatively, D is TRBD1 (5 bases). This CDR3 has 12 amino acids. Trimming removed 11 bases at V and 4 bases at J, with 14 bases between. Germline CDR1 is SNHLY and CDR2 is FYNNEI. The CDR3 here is CAFFGGGTEAFF. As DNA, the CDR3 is TGTGCCTTCTTCGGCGGGGGCACTGAAGCTTTCTTT. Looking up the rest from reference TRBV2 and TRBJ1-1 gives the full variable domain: EPEVTQTPSHQVTQMGQEVILRCVPISNHLYFYWYRQILGQKVEFLVSFYNNEISEKSEIFDDQFSVERPDGSNFTLKIRSTKLEDSAMYFCAFFGGGTEAFFGQGTRLTVV.

CDR3 nucleotides: TGTGCCAGCAAGGAGGGGACTGAAGCTTTCTTT. Translating gives CASKEGTEAFF. The V and J genes are TRBV2 and TRBJ1-1, with D maybe TRBD1 (5 bases). Germline V gene data show CDR1 as SNHLY and CDR2 as FYNNEI. Trimming removed 7 bases from V and 5 bases from J, with 8 bases in between. This CDR3 is 11 amino acids long. The entire variable domain, with the rest obtained from reference TRBV2 and TRBJ1-1, is as follows: EPEVTQTPSHQVTQMGQEVILRCVPISNHLYFYWYRQILGQKVEFLVSFYNNEISEKSEIFDDQFSVERPDGSNFTLKIRSTKLEDSAMYFCASKEGTEAFFGQGTRLTVV.

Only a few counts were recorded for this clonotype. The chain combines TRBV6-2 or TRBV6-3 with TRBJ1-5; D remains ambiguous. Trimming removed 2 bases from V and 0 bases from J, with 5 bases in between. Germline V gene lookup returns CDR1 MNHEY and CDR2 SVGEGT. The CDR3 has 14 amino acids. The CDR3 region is CASSYGGSNQPQHF. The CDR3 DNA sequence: TGTGCCAGCAGTTACGGCGGTAGCAATCAGCCCCAGCATTTT.

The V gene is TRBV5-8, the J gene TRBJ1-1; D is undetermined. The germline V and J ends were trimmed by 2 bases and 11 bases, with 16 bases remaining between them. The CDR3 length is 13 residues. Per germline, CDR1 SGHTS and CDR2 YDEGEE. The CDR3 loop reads CASSFQYQQWAFF. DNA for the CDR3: TGTGCCAGCAGCTTTCAGTATCAGCAATGGGCTTTCTTT.

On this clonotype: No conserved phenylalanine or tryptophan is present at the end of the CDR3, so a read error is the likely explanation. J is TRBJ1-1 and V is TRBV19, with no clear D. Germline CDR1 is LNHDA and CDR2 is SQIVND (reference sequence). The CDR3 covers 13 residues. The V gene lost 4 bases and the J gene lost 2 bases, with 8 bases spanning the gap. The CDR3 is CASSTGGNTEAFL. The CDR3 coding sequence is TGTGCCAGTAGTACAGGAGGTAACACTGAAGCTTTCCTT.

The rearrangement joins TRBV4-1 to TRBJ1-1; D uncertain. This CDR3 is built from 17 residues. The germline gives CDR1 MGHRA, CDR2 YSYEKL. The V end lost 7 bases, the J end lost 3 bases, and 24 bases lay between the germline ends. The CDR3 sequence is CASKGQVSVKVDTEAFF. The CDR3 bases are TGCGCCAGCAAAGGTCAGGTCTCAGTAAAGGTGGACACTGAAGCTTTCTTT.

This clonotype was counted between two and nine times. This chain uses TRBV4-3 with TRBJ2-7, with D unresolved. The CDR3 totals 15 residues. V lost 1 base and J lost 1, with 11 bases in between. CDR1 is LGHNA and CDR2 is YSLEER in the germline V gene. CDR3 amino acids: CASSQVKETSYEQYV. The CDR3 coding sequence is TGCGCCAGCAGCCAAGTCAAGGAGACTTCCTACGAGCAGTACGTC.

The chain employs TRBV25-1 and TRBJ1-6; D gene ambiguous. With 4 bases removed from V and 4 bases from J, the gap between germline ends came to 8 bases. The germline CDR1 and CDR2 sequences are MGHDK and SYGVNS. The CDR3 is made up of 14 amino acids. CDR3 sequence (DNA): TGTGCCAGCAGTGGATTAGGATATAATTCACCCCTCCACTTT. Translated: CASSGLGYNSPLHF.

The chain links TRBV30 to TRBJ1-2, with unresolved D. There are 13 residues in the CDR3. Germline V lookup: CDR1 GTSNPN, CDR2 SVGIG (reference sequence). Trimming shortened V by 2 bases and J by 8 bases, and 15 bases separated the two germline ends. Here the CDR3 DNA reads TGTGCCTGGAGTTTCGGGCCTTACGACGGCTACACCTTC. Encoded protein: CAWSFGPYDGYTF.

CDR3 in amino acids: CASSFDTSSYNEQFF. The CDR3 coding sequence is TGTGCCAGCAGCTTTGACACCAGCTCCTACAATGAGCAGTTCTTC. V is TRBV11-2 and J is TRBJ2-1, with D unresolved. V was pared by 3 bases and J by 0 bases, with 9 bases between. Germline V gene data show CDR1 as SGHAT and CDR2 as FQNNGV. The CDR3 has 15 residues.

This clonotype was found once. CDR3 sequence reads: CASSGMSGPYNEQFF. CDR3 DNA sequence: TGTGCCAGCAGCGGGATGAGCGGACCCTACAATGAGCAGTTCTTC. The gene calls are TRBV28 and TRBJ2-1, with a weak D call TRBD2 (5 bases). The germline gives CDR1 MDHEN, CDR2 SYDVKM. The CDR3 extends over 15 amino acids. Trimming cost V 6 bases and J 2 bases, with 14 bases left between them.

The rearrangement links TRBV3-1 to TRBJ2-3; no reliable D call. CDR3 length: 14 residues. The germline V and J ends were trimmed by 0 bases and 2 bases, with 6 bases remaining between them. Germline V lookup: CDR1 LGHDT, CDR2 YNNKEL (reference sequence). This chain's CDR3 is CASSQEVNTDTQYF. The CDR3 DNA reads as TGTGCCAGCAGCCAAGAGGTGAACACAGATACGCAGTATTTT.

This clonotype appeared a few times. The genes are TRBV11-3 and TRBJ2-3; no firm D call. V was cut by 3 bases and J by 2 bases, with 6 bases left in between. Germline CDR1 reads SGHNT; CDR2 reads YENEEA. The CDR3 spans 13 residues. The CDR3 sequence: CASSFRNTDTQYF. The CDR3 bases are TGTGCCAGCAGCTTTCGAAACACAGATACGCAGTATTTT. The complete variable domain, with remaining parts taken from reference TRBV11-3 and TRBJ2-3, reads EAGVVQSPRYKIIEKKQPVAFWCNPISGHNTLYWYLQNLGQGPELLIRYENEEAVDDSQLPKDRFSAERLKGVDSTLKIQPAELGDSAVYLCASSFRNTDTQYFGPGTRLTVL.

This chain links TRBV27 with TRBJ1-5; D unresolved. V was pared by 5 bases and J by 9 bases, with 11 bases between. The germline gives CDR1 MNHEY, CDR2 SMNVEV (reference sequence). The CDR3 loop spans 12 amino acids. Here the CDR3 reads CASSTTSGPQHF. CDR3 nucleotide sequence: TGTGCCAGCAGTACTACCTCGGGGCCCCAGCATTTT.